This record looks at one TCR beta chain sequence and its context. This sample was included in a study of blood T cell repertoires in COVID-19. The wider study: COVID-19 samples, acute and convalescent, were from the United States, Italy and Spain. T cells, B-cell-depleted T cells, or PBMCs provided the cDNA or gDNA that served as material.

After removal of 5 bases from V and 4 bases from J, the junction contained 5 bases not matched to a gene. The CDR3 extends over 13 amino acids. Germline CDR1 is SGHRS and CDR2 is YFSETQ. How the authors handled the data: Counts of nucleated cells, estimated from reference gene primer amplification, were obtained. Only in-frame clones appear in the TCRdb table, and some are missing; sequencing was by immunoSEQ multiplex PCR. The DNA was the basis for D and trimming; V, J and clone size are from that table. This table has over 30,000 clones, 75% to 90% appearing once. This rearrangement joins TRBV5-1 to TRBJ1-2, with 7 bases matching TRBD1. The TCR was taken from a man between 65 and 80 years old with acute or convalescent COVID-19. Specimen: peripheral blood. The DNA of the CDR3 is TGCGCCAGCAGGCCGGGACAGACCTATGGCTACACCTTC. It encodes CASRPGQTYGYTF. Variable domain in full (rest from reference TRBV5-1 and TRBJ1-2): KAGVTQTPRYLIKTRGQQVTLSCSPISGHRSVSWYQQTPGQGLQFLFEYFSETQRNKGNFPGRFSGRQFSNSRSEMNVSTLELGDSALYLCASRPGQTYGYTFGSGTRLTVV.